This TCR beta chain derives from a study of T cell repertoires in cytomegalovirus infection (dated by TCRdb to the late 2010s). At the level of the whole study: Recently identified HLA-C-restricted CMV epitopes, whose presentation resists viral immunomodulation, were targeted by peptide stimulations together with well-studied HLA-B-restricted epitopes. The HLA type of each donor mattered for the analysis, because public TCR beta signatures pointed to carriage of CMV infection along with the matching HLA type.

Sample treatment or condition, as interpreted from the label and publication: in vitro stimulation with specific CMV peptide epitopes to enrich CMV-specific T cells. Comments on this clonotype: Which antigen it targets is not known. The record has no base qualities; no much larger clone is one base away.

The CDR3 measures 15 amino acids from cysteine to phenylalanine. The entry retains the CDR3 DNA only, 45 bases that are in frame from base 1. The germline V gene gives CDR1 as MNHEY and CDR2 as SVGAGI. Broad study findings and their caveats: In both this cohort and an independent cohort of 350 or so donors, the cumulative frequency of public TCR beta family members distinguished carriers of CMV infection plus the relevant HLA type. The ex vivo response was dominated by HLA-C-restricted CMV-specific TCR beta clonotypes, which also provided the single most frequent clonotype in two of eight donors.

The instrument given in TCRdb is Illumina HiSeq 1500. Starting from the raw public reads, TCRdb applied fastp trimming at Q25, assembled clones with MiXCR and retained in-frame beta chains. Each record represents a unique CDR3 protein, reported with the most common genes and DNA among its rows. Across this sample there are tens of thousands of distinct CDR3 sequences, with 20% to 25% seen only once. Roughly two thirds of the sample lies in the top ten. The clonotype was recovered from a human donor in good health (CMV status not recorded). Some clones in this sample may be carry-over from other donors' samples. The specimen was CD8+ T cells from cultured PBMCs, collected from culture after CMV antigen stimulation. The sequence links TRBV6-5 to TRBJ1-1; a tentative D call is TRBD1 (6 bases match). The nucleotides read TGTGCACGCAGTCCCTTACAGGGAATGAACACTGAAGCTTTCTTT. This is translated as CARSPLQGMNTEAFF.